The clone carrying this T cell receptor (beta chain) is a singleton in its sample. Its antigen is not identified. The CDR3 totals 14 residues. Germline CDR1 LGHNA, CDR2 YNFKEQ. V shed 2 bases and J shed 2 bases, with 7 bases lying between them. The data were obtained in a study of regulatory dendritic cells for organ transplantation. General study findings and limits: Memory T cells were less diverse than naive, with memory CD8+ most oligoclonal.

The table came from immunoSEQ multiplex PCR; TCRdb's copy has only in-frame clones and leaves some out. The data show under 25,000 clones, with around two thirds seen just once and approximately 0.9% held by the top ten. Source material: memory CD4+ T cells from blood. Subset denoted: CD45RO+ memory T cells. The receptor was derived from a human donor in good health. The chain uses TRBV4-2 and TRBJ1-5; no clear D gene. In nucleotides, the CDR3 is TGTGCCAGCAGCCAAACCGCGGGCAATCAGCCCCAGCATTTT. Translation gives CASSQTAGNQPQHF.